The 17 T cell receptor beta chains listed next were all sequenced from one sample in a study of cytomegalovirus exposure and HLA in healthy donors. Vbeta (60) and Jbeta (13) primers were used in the PCR. Generated by immunoSEQ multiplex PCR, the TCRdb table keeps only in-frame clones and is missing some. The sample's table shows 60,000 to 65,000 clones. The sequencing sample was made of PBMCs. The receptors stem from a man under 40 in good health and CMV-seropositive.

The genes are TRBV9 and TRBJ1-1; D is perhaps TRBD1 (5 bases). The CDR3 length is 14 residues. Trimming cost V 0 bases and J 1 base, with 7 bases left between them. Germline values: CDR1 SGDLS, CDR2 YYNGEE. CDR3: CASSVGGENTEAFF. CDR3 sequence (DNA): TGTGCCAGCAGCGTAGGGGGGGAGAACACTGAAGCTTTCTTT.

The chain joins TRBV21-1 to TRBJ1-1. TRBV21-1 is recorded as a pseudogene. The CDR3 consists of 13 residues. The CDR3 is CARTSRDDTEAFF. CDR3 nucleotide sequence: TGTGCCAGAACTAGCAGGGACGACACTGAAGCTTTCTTT.

This rearrangement joins TRBV7-3 to TRBJ2-2; 7 nucleotides align to TRBD2. Per the germline V gene, CDR1 is SGHTA and CDR2 is FQGTGA. V was clipped by 6 bases and J by 6 bases; unmatched bases: 10. The CDR3 is 15 residues long. The CDR3 DNA sequence: TGTGCCAGCAGTCCCTCGAGGGAGGGCTCCGGGGAGCTGTTTTTT. It encodes CASSPSREGSGELFF. The whole variable domain, filled in from reference TRBV7-3 and TRBJ2-2, reads GAGVSQTPSNKVTEKGKYVELRCDPISGHTALYWYRQSLGQGPEFLIYFQGTGAADDSGLPNDRFFAVRPEGSVSTLKIQRTERGDSAVYLCASSPSREGSGELFFGEGSRLTVL.

The rearrangement links TRBV27 to TRBJ2-7; 10 bases agree with TRBD1. CDR3 length: 15 amino acids. Germline V gene data show CDR1 as MNHEY and CDR2 as SMNVEV (reference sequence). With 8 bases clipped from V and 2 bases from J, the junction kept 9 bases outside the gene matches. CDR3: CASGKDRGFAYEQYF. In nucleotides, the CDR3 is TGTGCCAGCGGGAAGGACAGGGGGTTCGCCTACGAGCAGTACTTC.

This chain links TRBV11-2 with TRBJ2-5; D gene ambiguous. Trimming left V 2 bases short and J 5 bases short, with 9 bases between. The CDR3 has 13 amino acids. Germline-derived CDR1 and CDR2 are SGHAT and FQNNGV. The DNA for the CDR3 is TGTGCCAGCAGCTTATCTGAGTGGGAGACCCAGTACTTC. Its translation is CASSLSEWETQYF.

The CDR3 DNA reads TGTGCCAGCAGCAGCGGGGGGCTAAGAGGAGAGACCCAGTACTTC. Translating it yields CASSSGGLRGETQYF. V gene TRBV7-2 combines with J gene TRBJ2-5; TRBD2 matches at 9 bases. The CDR3 sequence is 15 residues long. CDR1 and CDR2 (germline): SGHTA, FQGNSA. The ends lost 5 bases at V and 4 bases at J; junction bases unmatched: 8.

The V gene is TRBV5-1, the J gene TRBJ1-6, with 11 bases fitting TRBD1. The CDR3 is 19 residues long. CDR1 and CDR2 from the germline V gene are SGHRS and YFSETQ. V lost 2 bases, J lost 1 base, and 8 bases stayed unmatched. CDR3 sequence reads: CASSLIGQGASSYNSPLHF. The DNA for the CDR3 is TGCGCCAGCAGCTTAATAGGACAGGGGGCATCATCCTATAATTCACCCCTCCACTTT.

This chain uses TRBV11-2 with TRBJ2-1; a weak D match, TRBD1 (6 bases). This CDR3 is built from 14 residues. Germline V gene lookup returns CDR1 SGHAT and CDR2 FQNNGV. Trimming cost V 6 bases and J 4 bases, with 13 bases left between them. CDR3 sequence: CASRGTMGYNEQFF. The CDR3, as DNA: TGTGCCAGCAGGGGGACAATGGGGTACAATGAGCAGTTCTTC.

V gene TRBV28 combines with J gene TRBJ2-1; 13 nucleotides align to TRBD2. The CDR3 contains 13 residues. CDR1 is MDHEN, CDR2 SYDVKM, per germline. V shed 6 bases and J 8 bases; nucleotides not matched to a gene: 1. The chain's CDR3 is CASRGLAGYEQFF. The CDR3 coding sequence is TGTGCCAGCAGGGGACTAGCGGGATATGAGCAGTTCTTC. Full variable domain (missing parts from reference TRBV28 and TRBJ2-1): DVKVTQSSRYLVKRTGEKVFLECVQDMDHENMFWYRQDPGLGLRLIYFSYDVKMKEKGDIPEGYSVSREKKERFSLILESASTNQTSMYLCASRGLAGYEQFFGPGTRLTVL.

This chain connects TRBV4-1 to TRBJ1-1; no firm D call. The germline gives CDR1 MGHRA, CDR2 YSYEKL. CDR3 length: 14 residues. The V end lost 3 bases, the J end lost 6 bases, and 14 bases lay between the germline ends. DNA of the CDR3: TGCGCCAGCAGCCACGTCCGGGGAGAGTCTGAAGCTTTCTTT. Its protein is CASSHVRGESEAFF.

The V gene is TRBV10-1, the J gene TRBJ2-1; 8 bases align to TRBD2. Trimming took 3 bases from V and 5 from J; bases not matched to a gene: 9. This CDR3 contains 16 residues. CDR1 is WNHNN, CDR2 SYGVQD, per germline (reference sequence). As DNA, the CDR3 is TGCGCCAGCAGTGAAGGACGGGAGGGCCACAACAATGAGCAGTTCTTC. It specifies CASSEGREGHNNEQFF.

The rearrangement links TRBV19 to TRBJ2-3; 10 nucleotides line up with TRBD2. The CDR3 is made up of 14 amino acids. CDR1 and CDR2 (germline): LNHDA, SQIVND (reference sequence). V lost 9 bases, J lost 6 bases, and 9 bases stayed unmatched. Written as DNA, the CDR3 is TGTGCCAGCAGAACCGGGACTAGCGTCGATACGCAGTATTTT. Translation: CASRTGTSVDTQYF.

The gene calls are TRBV5-1 and TRBJ2-7, with TRBD1 matching 7 bases. The CDR3 has 15 amino acids. Losses at the gene ends were 0 bases for V and 4 bases for J; bases not matched to a gene: 7. The germline gives CDR1 SGHRS, CDR2 YFSETQ. The DNA of the CDR3 is TGCGCCAGCAGCTTGGGACGGACAGGAGTGTACGAGCAGTACTTC. Translating gives CASSLGRTGVYEQYF.

The chain links TRBV5-1 to TRBJ2-2; D is possibly TRBD2 (6 bases). V lost 6 bases and J lost 1, with 16 bases in between. In germline, CDR1 is SGHRS, CDR2 YFSETQ. The CDR3 spans 16 residues. Written as DNA, the CDR3 is TGCGCCAGCAATCCGGAGGGCCGAGAGAACACCGGGGAGCTGTTTTTT. Protein product: CASNPEGRENTGELFF.

V gene TRBV10-3 combines with J gene TRBJ1-5, with 9 bases lining up with TRBD1. The CDR3 has 15 residues. Germline V lookup: CDR1 ENHRY, CDR2 SYGVKD. V lost 7 bases, J lost 2 bases, and 6 bases stayed unmatched. The CDR3 loop reads CAINGDRVGNQPQHF. CDR3 coding DNA: TGTGCCATCAACGGGGACAGGGTCGGCAATCAGCCCCAGCATTTT.

The chain employs TRBV13 and TRBJ1-1; 10 positions match TRBD1. J gave up 5 bases and V 4 bases, and 22 bases lay outside the gene matches. The CDR3 loop spans 20 amino acids. The V gene's germline CDR1 is PRHDT and CDR2 FYEKMQ (reference sequence). CDR3 sequence reads: CASSSDRGIKGASLGTEAFF. In DNA form, the CDR3 reads TGTGCCAGCAGCTCGGACAGGGGGATAAAGGGGGCGTCGCTGGGGACTGAAGCTTTCTTT.

V is TRBV6-1 and J is TRBJ1-5; no definite D call. CDR1 MNHNS and CDR2 SASEGT come from the germline V gene. Trimming shortened V by 1 base and J by 9 bases, and 10 bases separated the two germline ends. The CDR3 is made up of 13 amino acids. CDR3 nucleotides: TGTGCCAGCAGTGAAGGTTTTGAGGGGCCCCAGCATTTT. Protein: CASSEGFEGPQHF.